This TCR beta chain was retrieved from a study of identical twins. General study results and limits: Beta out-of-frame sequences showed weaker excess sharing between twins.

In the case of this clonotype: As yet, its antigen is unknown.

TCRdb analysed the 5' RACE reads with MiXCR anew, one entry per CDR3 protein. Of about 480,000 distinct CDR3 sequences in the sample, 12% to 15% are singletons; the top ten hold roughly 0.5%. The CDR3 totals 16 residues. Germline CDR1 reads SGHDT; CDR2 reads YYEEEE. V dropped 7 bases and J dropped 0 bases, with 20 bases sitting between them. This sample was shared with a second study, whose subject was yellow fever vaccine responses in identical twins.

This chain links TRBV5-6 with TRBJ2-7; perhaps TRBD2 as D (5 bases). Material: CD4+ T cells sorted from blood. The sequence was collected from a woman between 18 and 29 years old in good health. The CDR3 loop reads CASAYSPGKLSYEQYF. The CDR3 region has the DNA TGTGCCAGCGCGTACTCCCCGGGGAAACTCTCCTACGAGCAGTACTTC.